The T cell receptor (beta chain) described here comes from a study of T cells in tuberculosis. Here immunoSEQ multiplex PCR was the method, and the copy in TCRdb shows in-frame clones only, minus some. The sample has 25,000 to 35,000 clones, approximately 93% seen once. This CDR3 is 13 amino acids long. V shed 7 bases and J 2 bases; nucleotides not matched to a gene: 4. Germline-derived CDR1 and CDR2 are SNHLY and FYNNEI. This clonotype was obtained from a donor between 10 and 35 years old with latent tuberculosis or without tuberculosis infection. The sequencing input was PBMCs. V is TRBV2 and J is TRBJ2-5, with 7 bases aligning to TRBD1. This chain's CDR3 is CASNRGQQETQYF. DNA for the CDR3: TGTGCCAGCAACAGGGGACAGCAAGAGACCCAGTACTTC.